The next 6 T cell receptor beta chains were all read from a single sample in a study of T cell responses to AZD1222 COVID-19 vaccine (dated by TCRdb to the early 2020s). Read against the paper, the sample's time point label means: baseline before first vaccination. Library preparation employed the immunoSEQ multiplex PCR assay. In TCRdb, the immuneACCESS table is reduced to in-frame sequences with V and J assigned. These tables do not hold every clone; where another copy was compared, an unresolved V gene accounts for under half, and the others remain unexplained. The sample table shows around 110,000 clones, and just over 85% are seen once. The top ten clonotypes cover just over 9.5% of the sample. The sample here was peripheral blood, taken on day 0 of AZD1222 vaccination. These receptors originate from an adult in good health.

This clone was detected only a few times. This rearrangement joins TRBV7-9 to TRBJ1-4; D call uncertain. CDR1 and CDR2 (germline): SEHNR, FQNEAQ (reference sequence). V was shortened by 2 bases and J by 7 bases, with 8 bases between the two germline ends. The CDR3 sequence is 13 residues long. CDR3: CASSLYGSEKLFF. CDR3 in DNA: TGTGCCAGCAGCTTATATGGGAGTGAAAAACTGTTTTTT.

The chain is built from TRBV3-1 (or the pseudogene TRBV3-2) and TRBJ1-1; D might be TRBD1 (5 bases). The V end lost 1 base, the J end lost 0 bases, and 12 bases lay between the germline ends. The germline V gene encodes CDR1 LGHDT and CDR2 YNNKEL (reference sequence). The CDR3 spans 16 residues. CDR3 in DNA: TGTGCCAGCAGCCAAGTCCGGGGGACGGTGAACACTGAAGCTTTCTTT. Its protein is CASSQVRGTVNTEAFF.

The CDR3 loop reads CASSLKTGANSPLHF. The CDR3 DNA sequence: TGTGCCAGCAGCTTAAAGACAGGGGCTAATTCACCCCTCCACTTT. The rearrangement uses TRBV7-3 and TRBJ1-6; TRBD1 agrees at 8 bases. V lost 1 base and J lost 6; bases outside the gene matches: 2. The V gene's germline CDR1 is SGHTA and CDR2 FQGTGA. This CDR3 has 15 amino acids.

This chain connects TRBV7-2 to TRBJ2-3; D ambiguous. CDR3 size: 16 residues. The V gene lost 3 bases and the J gene lost 0 bases, with 13 bases spanning the gap. Germline CDR1 SGHTA, CDR2 FQGNSA. The CDR3, as DNA: TGTGCCAGCAGCTTGCGCCAAGCAGGCAGCACAGATACGCAGTATTTT. This sequence encodes CASSLRQAGSTDTQYF.

The chain carries TRBV29-1 and TRBJ1-2; 8 bases agree with TRBD1. The germline CDR1 and CDR2 sequences are SQVTM and ANQGSEA. The V and J ends lost 5 bases and 0 bases, in that order; junction bases with no gene match: 5. This CDR3 spans 14 amino acids. The CDR3 reads CSVLDRGANYGYTF. CDR3 coding DNA: TGCAGCGTTCTCGACAGGGGAGCTAACTATGGCTACACCTTC.

The chain joins TRBV6-5 to TRBJ2-3; TRBD2 aligns across 12 bases. With 6 bases clipped from V and 0 bases from J, the junction kept 1 base outside the gene matches. The germline V gene encodes CDR1 MNHEY and CDR2 SVGAGI. This CDR3 has 15 amino acids. The CDR3 is CASRGLAGSTDTQYF. Here the CDR3 DNA reads TGTGCCAGCAGGGGACTAGCGGGTAGCACAGATACGCAGTATTTT.